One sample yielded the 9 T cell receptor beta chains listed below, sequenced in a study of control samples from healthy donors and cancer patients. TCRdb's table, derived via immunoSEQ multiplex PCR, lists solely in-frame clones and lacks some. This table holds fewer than 200,000 clones. The sequenced sample consisted of blood. The receptors were sampled from a woman in her 30s in good health.

V gene TRBV7-2 combines with J gene TRBJ1-5, with a weak D call TRBD1 (6 bases). Trimming cost V 2 bases and J 5 bases, with 13 bases left between them. There are 15 residues in the CDR3. CDR1 and CDR2 (germline): SGHTA, FQGNSA. The CDR3 region has the DNA TGTGCCAGCAGCTTATCAATAGGGGGGGATCAGCCCCAGCATTTT. Protein sequence: CASSLSIGGDQPQHF.

The chain couples TRBV19 to TRBJ1-5; 7 nucleotides match TRBD1. J was trimmed by 5 bases and V by 7 bases; bases with no gene match: 8. The CDR3 covers 14 residues. Germline V gene lookup returns CDR1 LNHDA and CDR2 SQIVND (reference sequence). CDR3 in DNA: TGTGCCAGTACACCGACAGGGAGGGATCAGCCCCAGCATTTT. This translates into CASTPTGRDQPQHF.

The V call is TRBV6-6, the J call TRBJ2-7; a possible D gene is TRBD1 (6 bases). Germline V gene data show CDR1 as MNHNY and CDR2 as SVGAGI (reference sequence). Trimming left V 5 bases short and J 0 bases short, with 14 bases between. This CDR3 comprises 15 residues. The chain's CDR3 is CASSRRGQISYEQYF. The DNA for the CDR3 is TGTGCCAGCAGTCGAAGAGGACAGATCTCCTACGAGCAGTACTTC.

The V call is TRBV9, the J call TRBJ2-3; the D gene is possibly TRBD1 (5 bases). Germline CDR1 reads SGDLS; CDR2 reads YYNGEE. V lost 3 bases, J lost 4 bases, and 18 bases lay in between. The CDR3 totals 16 residues. CDR3 protein: CASSAEPGLQADTQYF. The CDR3 DNA reads TGTGCCAGCAGCGCCGAACCAGGGCTTCAGGCAGATACGCAGTATTTT.

The genes are TRBV2 and TRBJ1-5; no clear D gene. Trimming cost V 8 bases and J 2 bases, with 7 bases left between them. The CDR3 loop spans 12 amino acids. Per germline, CDR1 SNHLY and CDR2 FYNNEI. Written as DNA, the CDR3 is TGTGCCAGCGGCGGGGGCAATCAGCCCCAGCATTTT. It codes for CASGGGNQPQHF.

The genes are TRBV5-1 and TRBJ1-1; D might be TRBD1 (6 bases). Trimming left V 0 bases short and J 6 bases short, with 9 bases between. Germline loops: CDR1 SGHRS, CDR2 YFSETQ. The CDR3 covers 13 residues. As DNA, the CDR3 is TGCGCCAGCAGCTTGGCCGGGGGGCCTGAAGCTTTCTTT. Its translation is CASSLAGGPEAFF.

The rearrangement links TRBV7-9 to TRBJ1-5; 7 positions match TRBD1. The germline V gene encodes CDR1 SEHNR and CDR2 FQNEAQ (reference sequence). The CDR3 consists of 15 residues. The V segment lost 5 bases and the J segment 3 bases; nucleotides outside the gene matches: 7. CDR3 DNA sequence: TGTGCCAGCAGCCGGCCCGGGACAGACAATCAGCCCCAGCATTTT. Translated: CASSRPGTDNQPQHF.

This chain's CDR3 is CASSQGAGGQIDTQYF. The CDR3 DNA follows: TGTGCCAGCAGCCAAGGAGCGGGGGGGCAGATAGATACGCAGTATTTT. The chain carries TRBV4-2 and TRBJ2-3, with 10 nucleotides matching TRBD2. Germline CDR1 is LGHNA and CDR2 is YNFKEQ. The CDR3 runs 16 residues. Germline trimming cut 1 base from V and 5 bases from J; bases unmatched to any gene: 6.

V gene TRBV3-1 (or the pseudogene TRBV3-2) combines with J gene TRBJ2-5, with TRBD1 as a possible D gene (6 bases). The CDR3 has 15 residues. CDR1 LGHDT and CDR2 YNNKEL come from the germline V gene (reference sequence). Between the trimmed V and J ends, which lost 4 bases and 4 bases, there was a span of 16 bases. In DNA, the CDR3 is TGTGCCAGCAGCCCCCAGGGGAGCGGAGGAGAGACCCAGTACTTC. The encoded protein is CASSPQGSGGETQYF.